This is a list of T cell receptor beta chains from one sample in a study of blood T cell repertoires in COVID-19. The repertoire was sequenced with immunoSEQ multiplex PCR; TCRdb's copy has only in-frame clones and lacks some. The table has 100,000 to 150,000 clones, about 89% seen once. Sequenced material: peripheral blood. The receptors were sampled from a middle-aged man with active or convalescent COVID-19. The conserved cysteine and the conserved F or W are not part of the CDR3 here. The D gene is left open where the match is weak.

ASSQAIGDNYGYT	TRBJ1-2	-	TRBV3-1/TRBV3-2
ASSQGRTGYNEQF	TRBJ2-1	TRBD1	TRBV3-1/TRBV3-2
AAATGDSGNTIY	TRBJ1-3	-	TRBV6-4
ASSLGIQGTDTQY	TRBJ2-3	-	TRBV5-1
ASSQLGRGLDYGYT	TRBJ1-2	TRBD1	TRBV4-3
ASSSTDYGFGNEQF	TRBJ2-1	-	TRBV6-5
ASSNRDEQY	TRBJ2-7	-	TRBV6-5
ASGLFRTVLSYNEQF	TRBJ2-1	-	TRBV12-5
ASSVTGLNPGSPLH	TRBJ1-6	TRBD1	TRBV9
AISESGRDPNEQF	TRBJ2-1	-	TRBV10-3
ASSEGQGGNTIY	TRBJ1-3	TRBD1	TRBV6-1
ASSPTGPSPLH	TRBJ1-6	-	TRBV27
ASSYQGQGTEKLF	TRBJ1-4	TRBD1	TRBV6-2/TRBV6-3
AWSDTYEQY	TRBJ2-7	-	TRBV30
ASSLGRGPSNQPQH	TRBJ1-5	-	TRBV28
ATRGSGLAGGVYNEQF	TRBJ2-1	TRBD2	TRBV24-1
ASSESSGGLGEQY	TRBJ2-7	-	TRBV10-2
ATRSKGLAGGGETQY	TRBJ2-5	TRBD2	TRBV24-1
AISESGEAF	TRBJ1-1	-	TRBV10-3
ASSESAGVSTDTQY	TRBJ2-3	TRBD2	TRBV10-2
ASSLILAGGTSYEQY	TRBJ2-7	TRBD2	TRBV7-2
ASSYGPGKSNEQF	TRBJ2-1	-	TRBV13
ASSQEGSSGGALDTQY	TRBJ2-3	TRBD2	TRBV4-1
SVGREAEKLF	TRBJ1-4	-	TRBV29-1
AWSESTGELF	TRBJ2-2	-	TRBV30
ASINTQQDQPQH	TRBJ1-5	-	TRBV21-1
ASSLWGDSTDTQY	TRBJ2-3	-	TRBV7-7
ASSEGAPANYGYT	TRBJ1-2	TRBD1	TRBV27
ASSSGLAASTDTQY	TRBJ2-3	TRBD2	TRBV11-3
ASSPSYDSNYGYT	TRBJ1-2	-	TRBV6-5
ATSRERGTGSEQY	TRBJ2-7	TRBD1	TRBV15
ASSPPGLVPYEQY	TRBJ2-7	TRBD2	TRBV5-4
ATSTQSGGETQY	TRBJ2-5	TRBD2	TRBV15
AITDRADSPLH	TRBJ1-6	TRBD1	TRBV10-3
ASSRTSGPYEQY	TRBJ2-7	TRBD2	TRBV4-2
ASSPGIRNTIY	TRBJ1-3	-	TRBV4-1
ASSQIGTANTGELF	TRBJ2-2	TRBD1	TRBV28
ASSGQGAGNTIY	TRBJ1-3	-	TRBV2
ASSEGLGGQETQY	TRBJ2-5	TRBD2	TRBV5-1
ASSELYGYT	TRBJ1-2	-	TRBV2
ASSLSGGASYNEQF	TRBJ2-1	TRBD2	TRBV7-2
ASSPDSARSTDTQY	TRBJ2-3	-	TRBV28
ASSIAQANQPQH	TRBJ1-5	-	TRBV19
ASSLLTSGGAGDTQY	TRBJ2-3	TRBD2	TRBV3-1/TRBV3-2
AWSPYYKTGGSTEAF	TRBJ1-1	TRBD1	TRBV30
ASSLSAGGTNGYT	TRBJ1-2	TRBD1	TRBV27
ASSPAGNTGELF	TRBJ2-2	-	TRBV18
ASSPQGNGSPLH	TRBJ1-6	-	TRBV7-9